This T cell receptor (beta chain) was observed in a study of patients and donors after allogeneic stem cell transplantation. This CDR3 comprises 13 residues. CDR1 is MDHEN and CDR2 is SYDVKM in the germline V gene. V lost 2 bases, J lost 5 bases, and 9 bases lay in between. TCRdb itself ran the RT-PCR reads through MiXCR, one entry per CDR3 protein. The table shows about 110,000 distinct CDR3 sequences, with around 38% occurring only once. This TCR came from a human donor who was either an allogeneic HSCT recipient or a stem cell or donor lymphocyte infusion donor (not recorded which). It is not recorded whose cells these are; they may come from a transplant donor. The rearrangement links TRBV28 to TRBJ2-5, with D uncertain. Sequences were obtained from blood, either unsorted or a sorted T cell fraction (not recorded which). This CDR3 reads CASSLLDRETQYF. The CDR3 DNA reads TGTGCCAGCAGTTTACTCGATAGGGAGACCCAGTACTTC.